The clone carrying this T cell receptor beta chain was counted many times. As yet, its antigen is unknown. Preparation of the unsorted libraries drew on 2 million PBMCs stored at -80 C. The entry originates in a study of neurological immune-mediated disorders. The CDR3 runs 15 residues. Germline CDR1 and CDR2: LGHNT and FRNRAP. V shed 5 bases and J 5 bases; nucleotides not matched to a gene: 9. It was by 5'RACE with 10-nucleotide random UMIs that the cDNA was made. Via MiXCR, TCRdb re-called the 5' RACE reads, giving one row per CDR3 protein. Of 20,000 to 25,000 distinct CDR3 sequences in the sample, around 14% are singletons; the top ten hold 15%. Study observations and caveats: The level of TCR clonal expansion was highest in patients with HTLV-1-associated myelopathy and lowest in multiple sclerosis, where it fell below the level seen in healthy controls.

The sequencing sample was made of PBMCs. The gene calls are TRBV12-5 and TRBJ2-1, with 7 bases that match TRBD1. The TCR comes from a female donor with HTLV-1-associated myelopathy (HAM/TSP). Written as DNA, the CDR3 is TGTGCTAGTGGTCCGTCACGGACAGGTGACAATGAGCAGTTCTTC. Translation gives CASGPSRTGDNEQFF.